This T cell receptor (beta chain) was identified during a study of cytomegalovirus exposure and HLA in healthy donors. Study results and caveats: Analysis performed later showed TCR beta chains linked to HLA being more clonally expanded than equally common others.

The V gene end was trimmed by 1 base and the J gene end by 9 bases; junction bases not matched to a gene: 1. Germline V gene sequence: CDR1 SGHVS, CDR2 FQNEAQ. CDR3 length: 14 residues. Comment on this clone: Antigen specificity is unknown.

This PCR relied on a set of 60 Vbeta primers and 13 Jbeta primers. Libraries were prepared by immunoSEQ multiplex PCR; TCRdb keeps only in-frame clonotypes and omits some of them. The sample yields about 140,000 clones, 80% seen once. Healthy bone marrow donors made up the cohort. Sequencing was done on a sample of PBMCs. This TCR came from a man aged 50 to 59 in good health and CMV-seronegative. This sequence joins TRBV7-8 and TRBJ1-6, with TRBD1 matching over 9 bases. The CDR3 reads CASSLGDRVSPLHF. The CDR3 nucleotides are TGTGCCAGCAGCTTAGGGGACAGGGTTTCACCCCTCCACTTT.